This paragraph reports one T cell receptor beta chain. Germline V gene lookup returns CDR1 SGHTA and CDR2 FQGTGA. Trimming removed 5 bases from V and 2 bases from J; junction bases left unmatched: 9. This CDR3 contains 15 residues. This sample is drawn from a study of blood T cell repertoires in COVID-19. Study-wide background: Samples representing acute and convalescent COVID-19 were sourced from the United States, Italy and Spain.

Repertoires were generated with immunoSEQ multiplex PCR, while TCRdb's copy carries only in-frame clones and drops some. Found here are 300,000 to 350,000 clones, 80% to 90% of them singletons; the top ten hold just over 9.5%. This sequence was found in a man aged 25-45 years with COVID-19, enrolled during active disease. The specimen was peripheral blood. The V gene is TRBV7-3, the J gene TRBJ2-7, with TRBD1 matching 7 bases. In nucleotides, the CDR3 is TGTGCCAGCAGCGATGGGGTGGGGACAGCCTACGAGCAGTACTTC. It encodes CASSDGVGTAYEQYF. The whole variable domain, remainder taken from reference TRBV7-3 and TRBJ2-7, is GAGVSQTPSNKVTEKGKYVELRCDPISGHTALYWYRQSLGQGPEFLIYFQGTGAADDSGLPNDRFFAVRPEGSVSTLKIQRTERGDSAVYLCASSDGVGTAYEQYFGPGTRLTVT.